Below are 2 T cell receptor beta chains sequenced from a single sample in a study of blood T cell repertoires in COVID-19. The protocol was immunoSEQ multiplex PCR, while the TCRdb copy is restricted to in-frame clones and leaves out a portion. The table includes around 250,000 clones, approximately 84% detected once. Sequencing was performed on peripheral blood. Receptors originate from an elderly woman with acute or convalescent COVID-19.

V is TRBV5-1 and J is TRBJ2-5; D might be TRBD1 (6 bases). Trimming pared 4 bases from V and 3 bases from J, leaving 16 bases between. Germline values: CDR1 SGHRS, CDR2 YFSETQ. The CDR3 sequence is 15 residues long. In DNA, the CDR3 is TGCGCCAGCAGCGGAACGGACAGAGCAAAAGAGACCCAGTACTTC. The encoded protein is CASSGTDRAKETQYF.

This clone was seen a handful of times. The chain links TRBV10-3 to TRBJ2-5; 9 positions agree with TRBD1. The V segment lost 6 bases and the J segment 5 bases; nucleotides outside the gene matches: 4. Looked up from germline, CDR1 is ENHRY and CDR2 is SYGVKD. CDR3 length: 13 residues. The CDR3 DNA reads TGTGCCATCAGCGGGGGACAGGGTGAGACCCAGTACTTC. It is translated as CAISGGQGETQYF.